These T cell receptor beta chains were read from a single sample in a study of blood T cell repertoires in COVID-19. Some clones are missing from TCRdb's copy, which holds only in-frame ones; the method was immunoSEQ multiplex PCR. The sample comprises some 70,000 clones, around 67% of which are singletons, and roughly 23% rests with the top ten. Sequencing input: peripheral blood. These receptors all stem from a man aged 60 to 69 with acute or convalescent COVID-19. The CDR3 runs from the conserved cysteine through the conserved F or W. Fields, in order: D gene, clone size, J gene, V gene, CDR3 DNA, CDR3 protein. A D gene is named only where the DNA matches it firmly. Only part of the rows carry a size: once, few, many, or a class if the clone is expanded.

TRBD2,NA,TRBJ2-1,TRBV7-6,TGTGCCAGCAGCTTAGGGGCGCGCGGGAGGAGCAATGAGCAGTTCTTC,CASSLGARGRSNEQFF
TRBD1,NA,TRBJ1-1,TRBV18,TGTGCCAGCTCACCCGACAGGGGAACTGAAGCTTTCTTT,CASSPDRGTEAFF
NA,few,TRBJ2-1,TRBV7-2,TGTGCCAGCAGCTTGCAGGTAAGCGAGCAGTTCTTC,CASSLQVSEQFF
TRBD1,NA,TRBJ2-2,TRBV7-2,TGTGCCAGCAGCTTAGGAGTGCGACAGGGGACCGGGGAGCTGTTTTTT,CASSLGVRQGTGELFF
NA,NA,TRBJ2-6,TRBV11-3,TGTGCCAGCAGCCCCGGGGGAAGTGTCGGGGCCAACGTCCTGACTTTC,CASSPGGSVGANVLTF
NA,NA,TRBJ2-7,TRBV9,TGTGCCAGCAGCGTAACCTCCGCGAGCGAGCAGTACTTC,CASSVTSASEQYF
TRBD1,NA,TRBJ1-2,TRBV4-1,TGCGCCAGCAGCCAAGATACTAACAGGGGATATGGCTACACCTTC,CASSQDTNRGYGYTF
NA,NA,TRBJ2-6,TRBV9,TGTGCCAGCAGCGTAGTGGGGGGACGGGCCAACGTCCTGACTTTC,CASSVVGGRANVLTF
TRBD1,once,TRBJ2-1,TRBV14,TGTGCCAGCAGCCCGGACAGGGACAATGAGCAGTTCTTC,CASSPDRDNEQFF
NA,few,TRBJ2-5,TRBV15,TGTGCCACCAGCAGAGGAGCCTTTCCGGGGCAAGAGACCCAGTACTTC,CATSRGAFPGQETQYF
TRBD2,NA,TRBJ2-3,TRBV6-5,TGTGCCAGCAGGGATATAGCGGGGGGTGGAAATACGCAGTATTTT,CASRDIAGGGNTQYF
TRBD2,NA,TRBJ2-1,TRBV10-3,TGTGCCATCAGTGAGTTGACGACTAGCGGGCCTAAGGATGAGCAGTTCTTC,CAISELTTSGPKDEQFF
TRBD1,NA,TRBJ1-2,TRBV19,TGTGCCAGTAGTATCCTTTCGGGACAGGGGGCACGGGGCTACACCTTC,CASSILSGQGARGYTF
NA,NA,TRBJ2-1,TRBV30,TGTGCCTGGAGTGTACAGAGCAATGAGCAGTTCTTC,CAWSVQSNEQFF
TRBD1,NA,TRBJ1-5,TRBV19,TGTGCCAGTAGTACAAGCAGGGGACAGGGCAATCAGCCCCAGCATTTT,CASSTSRGQGNQPQHF
TRBD1,NA,TRBJ1-6,TRBV19,TGTGCCAGCACACCGGGACAGGATGCCGTGTCACCCCTCCACTTT,CASTPGQDAVSPLHF
TRBD2,NA,TRBJ2-5,TRBV27,TGTGCCAGCAGTTTAACGACTAGCGGGAGACAGACCCAGTACTTC,CASSLTTSGRQTQYF
NA,NA,TRBJ1-1,TRBV5-4,TGTGCCAGCAGCTTTTCTGCAGGGGACACTGAAGCTTTCTTT,CASSFSAGDTEAFF
TRBD2,NA,TRBJ2-1,TRBV19,TGTGCCAGTAGTACTAGCGGGAGGTACAATGAGCAGTTCTTC,CASSTSGRYNEQFF
NA,NA,TRBJ2-5,TRBV18,TGTGCCAGCTCTATCCTAGCGAATCAAGAGACCCAGTACTTC,CASSILANQETQYF
NA,NA,TRBJ2-5,TRBV7-9,TGTGCCAGCAGCTTTTCTAGTGGTACTCGGGGGATGGAAGAGACCCAGTACTTC,CASSFSSGTRGMEETQYF
NA,NA,TRBJ2-7,TRBV6-5,TGTGCCAGCAGCTTAGACACCGCCTACGAGCAGTACTTC,CASSLDTAYEQYF
NA,NA,TRBJ2-2,TRBV12-5,TGTGCTAGTGGTCCGGAACGGACGAGGGTCTCTTGGACCGGGGAGCTGTTTTTT,CASGPERTRVSWTGELFF
NA,NA,TRBJ1-6,TRBV30,TGTGCCTGGAGTTTGGGGGGGGCAGTTGGTTCACCCCTCCACTTT,CAWSLGGAVGSPLHF